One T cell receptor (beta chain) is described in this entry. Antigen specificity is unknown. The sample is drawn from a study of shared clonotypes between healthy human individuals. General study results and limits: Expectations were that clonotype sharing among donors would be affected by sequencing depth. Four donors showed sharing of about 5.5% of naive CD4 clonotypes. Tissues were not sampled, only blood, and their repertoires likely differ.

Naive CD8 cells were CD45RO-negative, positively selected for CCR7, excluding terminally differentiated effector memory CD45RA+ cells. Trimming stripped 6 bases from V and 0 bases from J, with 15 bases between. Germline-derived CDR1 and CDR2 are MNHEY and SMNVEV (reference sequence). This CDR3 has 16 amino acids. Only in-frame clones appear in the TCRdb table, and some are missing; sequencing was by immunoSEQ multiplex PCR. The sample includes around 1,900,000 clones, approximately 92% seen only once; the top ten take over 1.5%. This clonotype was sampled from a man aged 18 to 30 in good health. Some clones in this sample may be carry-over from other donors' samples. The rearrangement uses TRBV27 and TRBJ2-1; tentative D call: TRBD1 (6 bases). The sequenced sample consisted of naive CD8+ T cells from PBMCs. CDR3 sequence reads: CASSLTRQASYNEQFF. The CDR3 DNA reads TGTGCCAGCAGCCTCACTCGACAGGCCTCCTACAATGAGCAGTTCTTC.